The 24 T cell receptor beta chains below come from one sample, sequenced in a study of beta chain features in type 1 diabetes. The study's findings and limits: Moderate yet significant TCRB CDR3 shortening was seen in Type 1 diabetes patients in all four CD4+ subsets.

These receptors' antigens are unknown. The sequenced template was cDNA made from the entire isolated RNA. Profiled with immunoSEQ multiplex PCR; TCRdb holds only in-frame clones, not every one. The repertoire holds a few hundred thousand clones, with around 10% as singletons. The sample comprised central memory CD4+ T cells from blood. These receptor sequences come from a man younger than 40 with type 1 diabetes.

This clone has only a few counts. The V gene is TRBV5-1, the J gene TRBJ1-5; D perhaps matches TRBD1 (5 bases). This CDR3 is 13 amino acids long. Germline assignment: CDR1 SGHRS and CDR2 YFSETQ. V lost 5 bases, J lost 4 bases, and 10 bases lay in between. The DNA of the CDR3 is TGCGCCAGCAGTCGGGACCATAATCAGCCCCAGCATTTT. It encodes CASSRDHNQPQHF.

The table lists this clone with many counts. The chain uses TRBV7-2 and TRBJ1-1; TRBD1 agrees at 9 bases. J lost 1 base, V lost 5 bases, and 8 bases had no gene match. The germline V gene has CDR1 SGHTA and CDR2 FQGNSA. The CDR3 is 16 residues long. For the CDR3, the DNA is TGTGCCAGCAGCCCGCAACCGGGACAGGGGAACACTGAAGCTTTCTTT. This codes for CASSPQPGQGNTEAFF.

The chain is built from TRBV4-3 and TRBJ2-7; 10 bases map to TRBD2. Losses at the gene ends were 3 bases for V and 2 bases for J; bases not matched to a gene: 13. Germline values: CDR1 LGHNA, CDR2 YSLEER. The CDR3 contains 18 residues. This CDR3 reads CASSQKLDTSGVPYEQYF. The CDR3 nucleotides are TGCGCCAGCAGCCAGAAGCTGGACACTAGCGGGGTACCCTACGAGCAGTACTTC.

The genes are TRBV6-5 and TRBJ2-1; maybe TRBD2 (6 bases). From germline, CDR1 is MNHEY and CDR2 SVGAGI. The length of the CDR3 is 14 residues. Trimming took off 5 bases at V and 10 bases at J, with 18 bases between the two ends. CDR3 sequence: CASSPRDGGSEQFF. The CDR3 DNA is TGTGCCAGCAGTCCCCGCGATGGAGGGTCCGAGCAGTTCTTC.

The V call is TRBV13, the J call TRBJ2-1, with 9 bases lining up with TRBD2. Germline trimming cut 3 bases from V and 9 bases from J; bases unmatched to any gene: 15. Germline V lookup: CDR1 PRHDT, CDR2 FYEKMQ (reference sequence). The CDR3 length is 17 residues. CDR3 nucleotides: TGTGCCAGCAGCTTTCCGACTAGCGGATCGGGGGGCAGTGAGCAGTTCTTC. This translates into CASSFPTSGSGGSEQFF. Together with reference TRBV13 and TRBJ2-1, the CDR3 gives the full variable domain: AAGVIQSPRHLIKEKRETATLKCYPIPRHDTVYWYQQGPGQDPQFLISFYEKMQSDKGSIPDRFSAQQFSDYHSELNMSSLELGDSALYFCASSFPTSGSGGSEQFFGPGTRLTVL.

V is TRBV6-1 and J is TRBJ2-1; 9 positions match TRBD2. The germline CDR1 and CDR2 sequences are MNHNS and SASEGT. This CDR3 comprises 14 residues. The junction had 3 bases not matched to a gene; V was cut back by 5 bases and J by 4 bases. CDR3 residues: CASSRTSEYNEQFF. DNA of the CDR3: TGTGCCAGCAGTAGGACTAGCGAATACAATGAGCAGTTCTTC.

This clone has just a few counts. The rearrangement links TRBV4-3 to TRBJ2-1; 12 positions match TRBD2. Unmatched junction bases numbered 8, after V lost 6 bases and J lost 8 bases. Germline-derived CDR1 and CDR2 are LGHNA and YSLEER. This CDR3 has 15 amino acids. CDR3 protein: CASRLGLAGSYEQFF. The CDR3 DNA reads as TGCGCCAGCAGATTAGGACTAGCGGGATCATATGAGCAGTTCTTC.

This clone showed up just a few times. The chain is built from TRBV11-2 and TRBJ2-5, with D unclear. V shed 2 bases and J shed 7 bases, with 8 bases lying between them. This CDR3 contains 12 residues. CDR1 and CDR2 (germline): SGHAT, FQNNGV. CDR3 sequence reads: CASSLSPGTQYF. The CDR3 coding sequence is TGTGCCAGCAGCTTATCCCCGGGGACCCAGTACTTC.

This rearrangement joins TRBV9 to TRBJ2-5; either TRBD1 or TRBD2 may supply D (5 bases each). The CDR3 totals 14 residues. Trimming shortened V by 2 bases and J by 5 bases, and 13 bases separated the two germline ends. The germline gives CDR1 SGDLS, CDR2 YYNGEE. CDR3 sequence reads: CASSVRGMMETQYF. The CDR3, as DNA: TGTGCCAGCAGCGTGAGGGGAATGATGGAGACCCAGTACTTC.

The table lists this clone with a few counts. The CDR3 coding sequence is TGTGCCAGCAGTGAATACGGGACAGCGGGCAATCAGCCCCAGCATTTT. Its protein product is CASSEYGTAGNQPQHF. The chain is built from TRBV6-1 and TRBJ1-5; 7 bases are a match to TRBD1. V was clipped by 2 bases and J by 2 bases; unmatched bases: 6. This CDR3 has 16 residues. The germline V gene has CDR1 MNHNS and CDR2 SASEGT.

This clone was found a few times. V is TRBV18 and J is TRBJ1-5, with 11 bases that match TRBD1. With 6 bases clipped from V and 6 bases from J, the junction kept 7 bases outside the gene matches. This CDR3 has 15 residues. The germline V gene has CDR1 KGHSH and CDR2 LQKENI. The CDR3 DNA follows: TGTGCCAGCTCCCAGGGACAGGGGGTGGGTCAGCCCCAGCATTTT. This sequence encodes CASSQGQGVGQPQHF.

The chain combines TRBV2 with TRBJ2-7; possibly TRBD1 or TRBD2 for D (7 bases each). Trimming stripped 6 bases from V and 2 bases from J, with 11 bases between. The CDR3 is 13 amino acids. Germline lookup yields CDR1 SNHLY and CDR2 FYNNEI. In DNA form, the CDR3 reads TGTGCCAGCAGGGGAGGGACAGCCTACGAGCAGTACTTC. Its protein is CASRGGTAYEQYF.

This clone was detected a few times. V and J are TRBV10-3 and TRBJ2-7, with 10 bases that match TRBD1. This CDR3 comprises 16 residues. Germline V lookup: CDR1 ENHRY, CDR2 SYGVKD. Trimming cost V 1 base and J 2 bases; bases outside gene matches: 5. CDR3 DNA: TGTGCCATCAGTGAGTGGGGACAGGGGACAACCTACGAGCAGTACTTC. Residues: CAISEWGQGTTYEQYF.

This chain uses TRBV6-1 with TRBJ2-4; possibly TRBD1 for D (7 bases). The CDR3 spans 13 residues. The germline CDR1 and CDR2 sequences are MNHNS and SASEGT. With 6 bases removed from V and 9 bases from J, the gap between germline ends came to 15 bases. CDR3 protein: CASSGGDRSIQYF. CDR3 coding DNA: TGTGCCAGCAGCGGAGGGGACAGATCCATTCAGTACTTC.

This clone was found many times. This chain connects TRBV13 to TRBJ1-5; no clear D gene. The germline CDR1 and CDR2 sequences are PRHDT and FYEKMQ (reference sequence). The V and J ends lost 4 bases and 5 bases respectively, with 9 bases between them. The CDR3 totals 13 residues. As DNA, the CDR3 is TGTGCCAGCAGCTCTCGTAGGGATCAGCCCCAGCATTTT. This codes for CASSSRRDQPQHF. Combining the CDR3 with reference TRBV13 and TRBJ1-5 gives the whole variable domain AAGVIQSPRHLIKEKRETATLKCYPIPRHDTVYWYQQGPGQDPQFLISFYEKMQSDKGSIPDRFSAQQFSDYHSELNMSSLELGDSALYFCASSSRRDQPQHFGDGTRLSIL.

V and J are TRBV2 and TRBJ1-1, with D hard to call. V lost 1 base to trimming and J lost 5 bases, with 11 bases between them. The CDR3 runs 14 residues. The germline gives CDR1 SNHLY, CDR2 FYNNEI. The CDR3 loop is CASSEEGGRTEAFF. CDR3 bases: TGTGCCAGCAGTGAAGAGGGAGGGCGGACTGAAGCTTTCTTT.

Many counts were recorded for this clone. The DNA for the CDR3 is TGTGCCAGCAGTTTAACGACCGTCGGAGAGCAGTTCTTC. Its translation: CASSLTTVGEQFF. The V call is TRBV6-6, the J call TRBJ2-1; no clear D. V was shortened by 4 bases and J by 10 bases, with 14 bases between the two germline ends. The CDR3 is 13 amino acids. The germline V gene encodes CDR1 MNHNY and CDR2 SVGAGI (reference sequence).

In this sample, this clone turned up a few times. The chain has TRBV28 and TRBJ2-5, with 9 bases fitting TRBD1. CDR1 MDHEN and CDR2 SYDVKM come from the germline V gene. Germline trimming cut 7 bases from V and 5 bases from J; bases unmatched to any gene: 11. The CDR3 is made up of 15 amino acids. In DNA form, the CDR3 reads TGTGCCAGCACCGACCCCCCGGACAGGGGTGAGACCCAGTACTTC. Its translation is CASTDPPDRGETQYF. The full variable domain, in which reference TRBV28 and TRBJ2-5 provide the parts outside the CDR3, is DVKVTQSSRYLVKRTGEKVFLECVQDMDHENMFWYRQDPGLGLRLIYFSYDVKMKEKGDIPEGYSVSREKKERFSLILESASTNQTSMYLCASTDPPDRGETQYFGPGTRLLVL.

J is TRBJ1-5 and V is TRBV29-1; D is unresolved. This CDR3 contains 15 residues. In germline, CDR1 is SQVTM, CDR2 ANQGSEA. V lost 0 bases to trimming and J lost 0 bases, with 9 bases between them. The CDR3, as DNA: TGCAGCGTTGAAGATTTCATTCATAGCAATCAGCCCCAGCATTTT. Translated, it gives CSVEDFIHSNQPQHF. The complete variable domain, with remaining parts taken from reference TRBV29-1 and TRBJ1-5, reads SAVISQKPSRDICQRGTSLTIQCQVDSQVTMMFWYRQQPGQSLTLIATANQGSEATYESGFVIDKFPISRPNLTFSTLTVSNMSPEDSSIYLCSVEDFIHSNQPQHFGDGTRLSIL.

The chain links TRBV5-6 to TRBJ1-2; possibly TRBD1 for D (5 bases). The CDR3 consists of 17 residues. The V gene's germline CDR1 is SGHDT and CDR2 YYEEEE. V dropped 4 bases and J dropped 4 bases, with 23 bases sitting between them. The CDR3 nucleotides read TGTGCCAGCAGCCTCCTGGGGCAGGCCGGTTTATTCTATGGCTACACCTTC. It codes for CASSLLGQAGLFYGYTF.

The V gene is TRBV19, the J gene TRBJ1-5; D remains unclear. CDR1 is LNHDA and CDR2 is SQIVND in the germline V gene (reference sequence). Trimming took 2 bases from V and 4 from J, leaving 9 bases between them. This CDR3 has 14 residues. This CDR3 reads CASSIPGLNQPQHF. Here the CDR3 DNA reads TGTGCCAGTAGTATACCAGGTTTAAATCAGCCCCAGCATTTT.

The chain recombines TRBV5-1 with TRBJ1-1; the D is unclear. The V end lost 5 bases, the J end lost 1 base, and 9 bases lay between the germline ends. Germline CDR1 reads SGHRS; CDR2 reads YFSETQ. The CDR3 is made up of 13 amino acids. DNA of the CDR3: TGCGCCAGCAGGATTTCAGAGAACACTGAAGCTTTCTTT. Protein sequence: CASRISENTEAFF. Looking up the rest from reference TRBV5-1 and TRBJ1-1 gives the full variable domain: KAGVTQTPRYLIKTRGQQVTLSCSPISGHRSVSWYQQTPGQGLQFLFEYFSETQRNKGNFPGRFSGRQFSNSRSEMNVSTLELGDSALYLCASRISENTEAFFGQGTRLTVV.

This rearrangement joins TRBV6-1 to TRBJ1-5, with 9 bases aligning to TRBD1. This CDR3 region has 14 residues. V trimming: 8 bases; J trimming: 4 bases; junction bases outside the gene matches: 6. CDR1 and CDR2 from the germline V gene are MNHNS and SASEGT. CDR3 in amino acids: CASGSDRGNQPQHF. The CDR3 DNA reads TGTGCCAGCGGGTCAGACAGGGGGAATCAGCCCCAGCATTTT.

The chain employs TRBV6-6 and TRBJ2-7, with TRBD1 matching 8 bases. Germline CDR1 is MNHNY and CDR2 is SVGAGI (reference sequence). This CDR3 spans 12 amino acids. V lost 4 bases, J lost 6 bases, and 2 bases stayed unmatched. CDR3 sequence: CASSSDRAEQYF. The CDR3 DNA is TGTGCCAGCAGTTCGGACAGGGCCGAGCAGTACTTC.